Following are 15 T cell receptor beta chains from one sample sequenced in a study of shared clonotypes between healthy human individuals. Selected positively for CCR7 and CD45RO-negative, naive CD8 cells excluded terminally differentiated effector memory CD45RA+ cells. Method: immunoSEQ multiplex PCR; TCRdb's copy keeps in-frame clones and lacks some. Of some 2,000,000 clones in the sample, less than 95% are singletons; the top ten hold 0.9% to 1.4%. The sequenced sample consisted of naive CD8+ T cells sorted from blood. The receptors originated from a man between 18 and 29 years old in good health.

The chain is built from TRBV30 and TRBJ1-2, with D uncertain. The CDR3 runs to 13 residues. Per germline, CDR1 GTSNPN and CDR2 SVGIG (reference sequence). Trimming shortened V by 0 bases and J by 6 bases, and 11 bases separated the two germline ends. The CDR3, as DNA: TGTGCCTGGAGTGTACTTTTTGGAAATGGCTACACCTTC. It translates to CAWSVLFGNGYTF. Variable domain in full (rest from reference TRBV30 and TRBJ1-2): SQTIHQWPATLVQPVGSPLSLECTVEGTSNPNLYWYRQAAGRGLQLLFYSVGIGQISSEVPQNLSASRPQDRQFILSSKKLLLSDSGFYLCAWSVLFGNGYTFGSGTRLTVV.

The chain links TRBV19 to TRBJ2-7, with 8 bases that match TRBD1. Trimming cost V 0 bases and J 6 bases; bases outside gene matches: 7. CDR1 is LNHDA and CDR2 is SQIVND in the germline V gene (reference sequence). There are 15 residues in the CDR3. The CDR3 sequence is CASSIEGDRTLEQYF. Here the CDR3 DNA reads TGTGCCAGTAGTATAGAGGGGGACAGGACCCTCGAGCAGTACTTC.

This CDR3 reads CAWSGPVYEQYF. The CDR3 region has the DNA TGTGCCTGGAGCGGGCCTGTCTACGAGCAGTACTTC. The chain has TRBV30 and TRBJ2-7; no definite D call. This CDR3 has 12 amino acids. V was cut by 3 bases and J by 3 bases, with 9 bases left in between. The germline V gene has CDR1 GTSNPN and CDR2 SVGIG (reference sequence).

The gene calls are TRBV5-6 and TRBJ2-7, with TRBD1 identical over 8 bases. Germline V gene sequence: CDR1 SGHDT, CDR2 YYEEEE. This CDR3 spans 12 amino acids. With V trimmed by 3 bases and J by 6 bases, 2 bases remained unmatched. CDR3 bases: TGTGCCAGCAGCTGGACAGGGACCGAGCAGTACTTC. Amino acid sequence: CASSWTGTEQYF.

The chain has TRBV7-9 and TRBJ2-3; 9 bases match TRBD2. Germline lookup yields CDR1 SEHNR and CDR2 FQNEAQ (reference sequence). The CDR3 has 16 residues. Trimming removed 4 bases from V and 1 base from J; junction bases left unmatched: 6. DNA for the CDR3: TGTGCCAGCAGCTCGGGGACTAGCAGAGGCACAGATACGCAGTATTTT. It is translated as CASSSGTSRGTDTQYF.

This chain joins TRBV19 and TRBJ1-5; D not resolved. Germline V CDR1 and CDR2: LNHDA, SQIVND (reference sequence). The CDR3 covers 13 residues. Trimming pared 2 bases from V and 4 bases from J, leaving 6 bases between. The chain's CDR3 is CASSIIQNQPQHF. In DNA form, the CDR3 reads TGTGCCAGTAGTATAATTCAAAATCAGCCCCAGCATTTT.

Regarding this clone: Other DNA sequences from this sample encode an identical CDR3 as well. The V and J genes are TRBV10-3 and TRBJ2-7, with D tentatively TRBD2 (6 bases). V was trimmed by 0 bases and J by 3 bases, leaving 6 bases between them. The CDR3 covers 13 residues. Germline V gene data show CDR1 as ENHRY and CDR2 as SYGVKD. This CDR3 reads CAISESGGYEQYF. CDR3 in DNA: TGTGCCATCAGTGAGTCGGGAGGCTACGAGCAGTACTTC.

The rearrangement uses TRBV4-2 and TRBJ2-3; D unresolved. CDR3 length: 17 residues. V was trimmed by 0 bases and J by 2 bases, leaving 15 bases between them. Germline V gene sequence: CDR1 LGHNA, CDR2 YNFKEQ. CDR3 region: CASSQDSLGTFTDTQYF. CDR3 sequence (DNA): TGTGCCAGCAGCCAAGATTCCTTAGGAACTTTCACAGATACGCAGTATTTT.

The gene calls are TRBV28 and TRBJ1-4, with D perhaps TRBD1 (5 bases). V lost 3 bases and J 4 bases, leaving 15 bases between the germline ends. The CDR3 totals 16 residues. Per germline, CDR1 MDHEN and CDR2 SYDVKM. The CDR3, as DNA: TGTGCCAGCAGTTTGGGGATAACAAGGGGTAATGAAAAACTGTTTTTT. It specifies CASSLGITRGNEKLFF.

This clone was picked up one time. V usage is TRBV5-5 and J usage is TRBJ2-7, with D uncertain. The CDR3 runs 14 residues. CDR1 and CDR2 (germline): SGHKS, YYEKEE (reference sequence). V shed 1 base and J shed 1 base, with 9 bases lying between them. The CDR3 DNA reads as TGTGCCAGCAGCTTGCCGGCAAGTTCCTACGAGCAGTACTTC. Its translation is CASSLPASSYEQYF.

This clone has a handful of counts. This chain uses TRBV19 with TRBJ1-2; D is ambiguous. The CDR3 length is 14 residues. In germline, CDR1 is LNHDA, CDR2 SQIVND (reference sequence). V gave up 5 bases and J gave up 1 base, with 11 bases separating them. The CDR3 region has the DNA TGTGCCAGTAGTCCCAGCAAAAATAACTATGGCTACACCTTC. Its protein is CASSPSKNNYGYTF.

The CDR3 sequence is CASSLRTGPSYEQYF. DNA for the CDR3: TGTGCCAGCAGCCTACGGACAGGGCCTTCCTACGAGCAGTACTTC. The V gene is TRBV7-9, the J gene TRBJ2-7, with 8 bases identical to TRBD1. The CDR3 has 15 residues. V lost 5 bases and J lost 1; bases outside the gene matches: 7. Per germline, CDR1 SEHNR and CDR2 FQNEAQ (reference sequence).

The CDR3 here is CASSQVPKTVFQETQYF. DNA for the CDR3: TGCGCCAGCAGCCAAGTCCCTAAAACAGTCTTCCAAGAGACCCAGTACTTC. The chain combines TRBV4-1 with TRBJ2-5; no clear D gene. Trimming pared 1 base from V and 1 base from J, leaving 16 bases between. Germline V gene lookup returns CDR1 MGHRA and CDR2 YSYEKL. The CDR3 totals 17 residues.

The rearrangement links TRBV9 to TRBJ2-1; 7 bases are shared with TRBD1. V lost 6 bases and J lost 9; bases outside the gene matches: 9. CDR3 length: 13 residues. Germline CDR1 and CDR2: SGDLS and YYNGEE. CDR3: CASTAPGTVEQFF. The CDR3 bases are TGTGCCAGCACCGCTCCCGGGACAGTTGAGCAGTTCTTC.

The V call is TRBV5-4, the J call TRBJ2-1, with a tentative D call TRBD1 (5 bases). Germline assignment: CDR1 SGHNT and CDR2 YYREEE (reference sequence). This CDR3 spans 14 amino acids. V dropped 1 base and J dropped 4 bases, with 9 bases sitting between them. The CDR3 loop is CASSLSGLYNEQFF. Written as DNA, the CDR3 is TGTGCCAGCAGCTTGTCAGGGCTATACAATGAGCAGTTCTTC.